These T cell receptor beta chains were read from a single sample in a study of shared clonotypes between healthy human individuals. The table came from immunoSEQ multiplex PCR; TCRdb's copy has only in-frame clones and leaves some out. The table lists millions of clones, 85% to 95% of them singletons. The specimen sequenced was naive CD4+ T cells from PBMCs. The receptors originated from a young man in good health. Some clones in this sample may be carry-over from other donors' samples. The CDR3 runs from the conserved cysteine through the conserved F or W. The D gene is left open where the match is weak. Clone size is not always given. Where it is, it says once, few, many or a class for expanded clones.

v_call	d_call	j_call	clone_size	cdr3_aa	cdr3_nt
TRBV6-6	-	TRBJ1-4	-	CASSYATGTPNEKLFF	TGTGCCAGCAGTTATGCGACCGGGACACCTAATGAAAAACTGTTTTTT
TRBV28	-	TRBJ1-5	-	CASKRGSNQPQHF	TGTGCCAGCAAGAGGGGGAGCAATCAGCCCCAGCATTTT
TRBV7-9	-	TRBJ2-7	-	CASSSDNEQYF	TGTGCCAGCAGCTCCGACAACGAGCAGTACTTC
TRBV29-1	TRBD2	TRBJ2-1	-	CSVGGRVSYNEQFF	TGCAGCGTTGGGGGGAGGGTCTCCTACAATGAGCAGTTCTTC
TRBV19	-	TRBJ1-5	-	CASSAGGGSNQPQHF	TGTGCCAGTAGTGCGGGAGGTGGCAGCAATCAGCCCCAGCATTTT
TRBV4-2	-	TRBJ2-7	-	CASSQERARSYEQYF	TGTGCCAGCAGCCAAGAGCGAGCGCGCTCCTACGAGCAGTACTTC
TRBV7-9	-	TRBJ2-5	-	CASSAVTQYF	TGTGCCAGCAGCGCCGTGACCCAGTACTTC
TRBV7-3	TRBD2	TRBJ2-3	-	CASSLSLLAGGTDTQYF	TGTGCCAGCAGCTTAAGTCTCCTAGCGGGGGGCACAGATACGCAGTATTTT
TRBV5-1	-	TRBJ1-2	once	CASSLGGLGARGYTF	TGCGCCAGCAGCTTGGGAGGGTTGGGGGCGAGAGGCTACACCTTC
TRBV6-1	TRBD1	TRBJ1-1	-	CASRWTGPSEAFF	TGTGCCAGCAGGTGGACAGGGCCGAGTGAAGCTTTCTTT
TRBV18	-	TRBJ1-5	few	CASSPAGPSNQPQHF	TGTGCCAGCTCACCAGCAGGCCCTAGCAATCAGCCCCAGCATTTT
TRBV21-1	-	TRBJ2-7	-	CASSPRTGTDPYEQYF	TGTGCCAGCAGCCCACGAACCGGGACAGACCCCTACGAGCAGTACTTC
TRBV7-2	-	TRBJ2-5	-	CASSLVWPETQYF	TGTGCCAGCAGCTTAGTCTGGCCAGAGACCCAGTACTTC
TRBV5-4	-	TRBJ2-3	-	CASSWGGVVLSDTQYF	TGTGCCAGCAGCTGGGGCGGGGTGGTGTTATCGGATACGCAGTATTTT
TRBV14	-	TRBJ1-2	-	CASSQLTGFHGYTF	TGTGCCAGCAGCCAACTCACAGGCTTTCACGGCTACACCTTC
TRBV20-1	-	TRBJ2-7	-	CSAVPSYEQYF	TGCAGTGCTGTTCCGTCCTACGAGCAGTACTTC
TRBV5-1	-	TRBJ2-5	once	CASSLGFTRQETQYF	TGCGCCAGCAGCTTGGGTTTTACTCGGCAGGAGACCCAGTACTTC
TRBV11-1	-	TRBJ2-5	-	CASSLVRSGGYQETQYF	TGTGCCAGCAGCTTAGTGAGGTCAGGAGGGTACCAAGAGACCCAGTACTTC
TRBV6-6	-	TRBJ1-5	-	CASSYGENQPQHF	TGTGCCAGCAGTTACGGGGAGAATCAGCCCCAGCATTTT
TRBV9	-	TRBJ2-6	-	CASSVGSGPNSGANVLTF	TGTGCCAGCAGCGTAGGCTCAGGGCCTAACTCTGGGGCCAACGTCCTGACTTTC
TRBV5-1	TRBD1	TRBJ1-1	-	CASSLVAGGSGTEAFF	TGCGCCAGCAGCTTGGTGGCAGGGGGCAGTGGTACTGAAGCTTTCTTT
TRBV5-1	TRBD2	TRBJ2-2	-	CASSYRLAPLTGELFF	TGCGCCAGCAGCTACCGACTAGCCCCCTTGACCGGGGAGCTGTTTTTT
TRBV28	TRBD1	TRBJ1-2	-	CASSVYRGRIVGYTF	TGTGCCAGCAGTGTATACAGGGGGCGTATTGTCGGCTACACCTTC
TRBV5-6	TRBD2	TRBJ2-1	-	CASGRANEQFF	TGTGCCAGCGGGAGGGCGAATGAGCAGTTCTTC
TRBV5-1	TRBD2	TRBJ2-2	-	CASSFLAGGTGELFF	TGCGCCAGCAGCTTTCTAGCGGGAGGCACCGGGGAGCTGTTTTTT
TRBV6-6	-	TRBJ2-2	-	CASNGGTNTGELFF	TGTGCCAGCAACGGCGGGACGAACACCGGGGAGCTGTTTTTT
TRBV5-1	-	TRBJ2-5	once	CASSVTGRLETQYF	TGCGCCAGCAGCGTTACGGGACGCTTGGAGACCCAGTACTTC
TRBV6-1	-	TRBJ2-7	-	CASSEAYLLIEYF	TGTGCCAGCAGTGAAGCGTACCTTCTGATAGAGTACTTC
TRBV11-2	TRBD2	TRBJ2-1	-	CASRLVGGSSYNEQFF	TGTGCCAGCAGACTAGTTGGCGGGAGCTCCTACAATGAGCAGTTCTTC
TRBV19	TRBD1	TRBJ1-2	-	CASSALAGGSGYTF	TGTGCCAGTAGTGCTCTCGCAGGGGGCTCTGGCTACACCTTC
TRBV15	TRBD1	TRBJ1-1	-	CATSRAGTGYTEAFF	TGTGCCACCAGCAGAGCCGGGACAGGGTACACTGAAGCTTTCTTT
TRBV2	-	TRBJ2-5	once	CASAGILETQYF	TGTGCCAGCGCTGGAATTCTGGAGACCCAGTACTTC
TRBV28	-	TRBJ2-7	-	CASRRPPLGEQYF	TGTGCCAGCAGGAGGCCCCCTTTGGGCGAGCAGTACTTC
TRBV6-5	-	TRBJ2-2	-	CASSYGGQSRTGELFF	TGTGCCAGCAGTTACGGAGGGCAGAGCAGGACCGGGGAGCTGTTTTTT
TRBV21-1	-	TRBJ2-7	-	CASRFPGPLESF	TGTGCCAGCAGATTCCCAGGCCCCCTAGAGTCCTTC
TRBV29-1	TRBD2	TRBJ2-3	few	CSGTSGTDTQYF	TGCAGCGGGACTAGCGGCACAGATACGCAGTATTTT
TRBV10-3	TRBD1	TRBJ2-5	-	CAISEARGMETQYF	TGTGCCATCAGTGAGGCCAGGGGGATGGAGACCCAGTACTTC
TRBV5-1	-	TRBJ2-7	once	CASSSRFYEQYF	TGCGCCAGCAGCTCACGGTTTTACGAGCAGTACTTC
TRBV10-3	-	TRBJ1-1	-	CAIKGTRQMNTEAFF	TGTGCCATCAAAGGGACTCGGCAAATGAACACTGAAGCTTTCTTT
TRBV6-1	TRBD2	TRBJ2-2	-	CASSKEGLADTGELFF	TGTGCCAGCAGTAAAGAGGGACTAGCGGACACCGGGGAGCTGTTTTTT
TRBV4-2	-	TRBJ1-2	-	CASSQTGTLSYGYTF	TGTGCCAGCAGCCAAACCGGGACCCTCAGCTATGGCTACACCTTC
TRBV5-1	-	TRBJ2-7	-	CASSIQGNEQYF	TGCGCCAGCAGCATCCAGGGGAACGAGCAGTACTTC
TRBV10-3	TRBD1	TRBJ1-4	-	CAISGDRVGEKLFF	TGTGCCATCAGTGGGGACAGGGTGGGCGAAAAACTGTTTTTT
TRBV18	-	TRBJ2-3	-	CASNLEFPDTQYF	TGTGCCAGCAACCTGGAGTTCCCAGATACGCAGTATTTT